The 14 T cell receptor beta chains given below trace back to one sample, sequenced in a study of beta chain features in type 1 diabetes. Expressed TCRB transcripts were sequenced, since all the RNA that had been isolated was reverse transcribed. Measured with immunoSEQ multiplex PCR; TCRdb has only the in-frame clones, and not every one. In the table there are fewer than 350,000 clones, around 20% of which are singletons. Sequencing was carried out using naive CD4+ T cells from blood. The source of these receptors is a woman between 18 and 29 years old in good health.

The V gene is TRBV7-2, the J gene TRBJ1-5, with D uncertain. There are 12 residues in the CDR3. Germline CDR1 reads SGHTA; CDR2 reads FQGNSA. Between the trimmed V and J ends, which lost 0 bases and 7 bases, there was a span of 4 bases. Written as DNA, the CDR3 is TGTGCCAGCAGCTTAGCGGAGCAGCCCCAGCATTTT. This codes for CASSLAEQPQHF.

The CDR3 loop reads CASSFLTGGEQYF. The CDR3 region has the DNA TGTGCCAGCAGCTTCCTTACAGGGGGCGAGCAGTACTTC. J is TRBJ2-7 and V is TRBV7-2, with 8 bases aligning to TRBD1. The CDR3 is 13 amino acids. V lost 3 bases to trimming and J lost 6 bases; unmatched junction nucleotides: 4. The germline gives CDR1 SGHTA, CDR2 FQGNSA.

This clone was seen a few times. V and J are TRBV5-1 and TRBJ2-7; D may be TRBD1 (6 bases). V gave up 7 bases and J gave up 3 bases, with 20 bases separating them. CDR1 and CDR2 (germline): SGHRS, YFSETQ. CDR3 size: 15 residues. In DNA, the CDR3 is TGCGCCAGCCAATCCGACCCGACAGGAGACTACGAGCAGTACTTC. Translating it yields CASQSDPTGDYEQYF.

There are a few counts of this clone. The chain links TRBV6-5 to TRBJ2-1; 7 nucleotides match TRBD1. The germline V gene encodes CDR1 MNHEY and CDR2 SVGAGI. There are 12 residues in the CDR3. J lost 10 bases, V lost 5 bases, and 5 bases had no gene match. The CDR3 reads CASSDRVNEQFF. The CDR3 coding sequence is TGTGCCAGCAGTGACAGGGTCAACGAGCAGTTCTTC.

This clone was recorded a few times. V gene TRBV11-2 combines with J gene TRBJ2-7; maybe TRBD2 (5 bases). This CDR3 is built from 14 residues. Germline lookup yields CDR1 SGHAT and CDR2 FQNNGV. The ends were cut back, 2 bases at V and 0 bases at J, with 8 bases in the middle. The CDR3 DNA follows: TGTGCCAGCAGCTTATTTCGGGACTCCTACGAGCAGTACTTC. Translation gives CASSLFRDSYEQYF.

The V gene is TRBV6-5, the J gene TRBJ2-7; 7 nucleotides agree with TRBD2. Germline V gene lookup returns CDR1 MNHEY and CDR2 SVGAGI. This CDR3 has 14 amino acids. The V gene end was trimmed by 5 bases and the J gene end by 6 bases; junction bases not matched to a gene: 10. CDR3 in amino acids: CASSEVGRDLEQYF. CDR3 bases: TGTGCCAGCAGTGAAGTAGGGAGGGATCTCGAGCAGTACTTC.

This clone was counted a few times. In DNA form, the CDR3 reads TGCGCCAGCAGCTTGGGCGGTCGCTCCTACAATGAGCAGTTCTTC. Translating it yields CASSLGGRSYNEQFF. This chain uses TRBV5-1 with TRBJ2-1, with unresolved D. Deletions cut 0 bases from V and 0 bases from J, with 7 bases between. Germline CDR1 is SGHRS and CDR2 is YFSETQ. This CDR3 has 15 amino acids.

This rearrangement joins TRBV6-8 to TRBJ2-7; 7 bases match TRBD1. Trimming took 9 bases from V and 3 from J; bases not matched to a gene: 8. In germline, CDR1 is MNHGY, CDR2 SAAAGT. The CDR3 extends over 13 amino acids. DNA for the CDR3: TGTGCCAGAAGAGACAGGGTGGGCTACGAGCAGTACTTC. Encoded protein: CARRDRVGYEQYF.

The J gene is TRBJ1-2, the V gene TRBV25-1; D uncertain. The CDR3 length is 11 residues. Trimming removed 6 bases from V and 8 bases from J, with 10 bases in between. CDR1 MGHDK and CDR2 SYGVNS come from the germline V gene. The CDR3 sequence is CASSFFGGYTF. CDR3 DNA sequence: TGTGCCAGCAGCTTCTTTGGCGGCTACACCTTC.

CDR3 sequence (DNA): TGTGCCTGGAAGGGACTTTTAGGCTACACCTTC. Translated: CAWKGLLGYTF. The chain recombines TRBV30 with TRBJ1-2, with D perhaps TRBD1 (5 bases). Germline V gene sequence: CDR1 GTSNPN, CDR2 SVGIG (reference sequence). The CDR3 runs 11 residues. V was shortened by 4 bases and J by 8 bases, with 11 bases between the two germline ends.

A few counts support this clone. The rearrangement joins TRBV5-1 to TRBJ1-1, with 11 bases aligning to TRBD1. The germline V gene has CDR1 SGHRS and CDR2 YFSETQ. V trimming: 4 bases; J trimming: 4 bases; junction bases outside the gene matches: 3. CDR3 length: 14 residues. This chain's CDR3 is CASSTGTGGTEAFF. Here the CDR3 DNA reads TGCGCCAGCAGCACCGGGACAGGGGGCACTGAAGCTTTCTTT.

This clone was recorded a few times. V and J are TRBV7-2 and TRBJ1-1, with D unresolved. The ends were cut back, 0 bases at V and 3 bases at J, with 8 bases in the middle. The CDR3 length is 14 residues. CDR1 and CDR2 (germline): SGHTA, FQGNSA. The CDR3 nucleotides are TGTGCCAGCAGCTTAGCCTATATGGACACTGAAGCTTTCTTT. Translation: CASSLAYMDTEAFF.

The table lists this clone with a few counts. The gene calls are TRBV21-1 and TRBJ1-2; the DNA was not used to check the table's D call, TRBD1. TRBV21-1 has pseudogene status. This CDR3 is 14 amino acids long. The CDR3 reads CASSKKHRQGGYTF. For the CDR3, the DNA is TGTGCCAGCAGCAAAAAACATCGACAGGGTGGCTACACCTTC.

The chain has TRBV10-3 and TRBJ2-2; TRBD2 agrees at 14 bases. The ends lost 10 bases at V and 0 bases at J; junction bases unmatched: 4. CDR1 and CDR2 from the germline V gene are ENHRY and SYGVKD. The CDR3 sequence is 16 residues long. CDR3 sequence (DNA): TGTGCCACCGGGACTAGCGGGGGAACGAACACCGGGGAGCTGTTTTTT. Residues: CATGTSGGTNTGELFF.